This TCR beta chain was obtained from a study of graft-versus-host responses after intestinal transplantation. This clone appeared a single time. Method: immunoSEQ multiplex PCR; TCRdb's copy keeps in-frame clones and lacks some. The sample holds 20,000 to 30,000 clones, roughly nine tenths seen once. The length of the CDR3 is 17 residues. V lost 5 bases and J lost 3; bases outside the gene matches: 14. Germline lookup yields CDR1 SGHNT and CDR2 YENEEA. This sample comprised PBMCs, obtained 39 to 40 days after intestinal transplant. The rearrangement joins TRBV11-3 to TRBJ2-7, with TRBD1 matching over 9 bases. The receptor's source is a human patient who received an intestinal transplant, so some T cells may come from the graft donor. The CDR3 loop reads CASSPGTGLSVGYEQYF. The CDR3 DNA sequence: TGTGCCAGCAGCCCTGGGACAGGGCTAAGCGTAGGCTACGAGCAGTACTTC.